The 7 T cell receptor beta chains presented below share a single source sample, sequenced in a study of siplizumab effects on memory and regulatory T cells. Measured with immunoSEQ multiplex PCR; TCRdb has only the in-frame clones, and not every one. Of about 100,000 clones in the sample, roughly 94% are singletons; the top ten hold roughly 0.6%. Sequencing was carried out using Tregs sorted from blood. Receptor source: a human donor in good health.

The chain couples TRBV5-1 to TRBJ1-6, with TRBD1 identical over 8 bases. CDR3 length: 14 residues. The V gene's germline CDR1 is SGHRS and CDR2 YFSETQ. V trimming: 4 bases; J trimming: 10 bases; junction bases outside the gene matches: 7. The CDR3 DNA sequence: TGCGCCAGCAGCCTCGGACAGGGACAATCACCCCTCCACTTT. Its protein product is CASSLGQGQSPLHF.

The chain recombines TRBV5-1 with TRBJ2-7, with 8 bases lining up with TRBD1. J lost 3 bases, V lost 0 bases, and 11 bases had no gene match. The CDR3 runs 17 residues. Germline V gene lookup returns CDR1 SGHRS and CDR2 YFSETQ. Here the CDR3 reads CASSLDWTGQSGYEQYF. CDR3 DNA sequence: TGCGCCAGCAGCTTGGACTGGACAGGGCAATCGGGCTACGAGCAGTACTTC.

The CDR3 reads CASSLYLRGDVLHF. The CDR3 DNA sequence: TGTGCCAGCAGCTTATACCTCCGGGGGGATGTTCTCCACTTT. The chain recombines TRBV7-9 with TRBJ1-6, with TRBD1 as a possible D gene (5 bases). V lost 2 bases and J lost 16, with 18 bases in between. CDR3 size: 14 residues. Germline lookup yields CDR1 SEHNR and CDR2 FQNEAQ (reference sequence).

This rearrangement joins TRBV10-2 to TRBJ2-1; D call uncertain. The V end was cut by 4 bases, the J end by 8 bases, with 15 bases between. The CDR3 runs 14 residues. CDR1 and CDR2 (germline): WSHSY, SAAADI. As DNA, the CDR3 is TGCGCCAGCAGTGGTAATATGGGTGTAGATGAGCAGTTCTTC. It is translated as CASSGNMGVDEQFF.

V usage is TRBV27 and J usage is TRBJ2-3, with 8 bases lining up with TRBD2. This CDR3 contains 16 residues. V lost 8 bases, J lost 5 bases, and 15 bases stayed unmatched. Germline V gene data show CDR1 as MNHEY and CDR2 as SMNVEV (reference sequence). The CDR3 protein is CASFFHGRANRDTQYF. In DNA form, the CDR3 reads TGTGCCAGCTTCTTCCACGGGAGGGCCAACAGAGATACGCAGTATTTT.

The V and J genes are TRBV9 and TRBJ2-6; the D is unclear. The CDR3 totals 15 residues. Germline values: CDR1 SGDLS, CDR2 YYNGEE. Trimming took off 0 bases at V and 0 bases at J, with 4 bases between the two ends. Here the CDR3 DNA reads TGTGCCAGCAGCGTAGGGATCTCTGGGGCCAACGTCCTGACTTTC. This gives the protein CASSVGISGANVLTF.

V usage is TRBV6-5 and J usage is TRBJ1-1; possibly TRBD1 for D (6 bases). Germline loops: CDR1 MNHEY, CDR2 SVGAGI. The CDR3 contains 15 residues. The germline V and J ends were trimmed by 0 bases and 0 bases, with 8 bases remaining between them. The CDR3: CASSYSRGLNTEAFF. The CDR3 DNA sequence: TGTGCCAGCAGTTACTCCCGGGGGCTGAACACTGAAGCTTTCTTT.